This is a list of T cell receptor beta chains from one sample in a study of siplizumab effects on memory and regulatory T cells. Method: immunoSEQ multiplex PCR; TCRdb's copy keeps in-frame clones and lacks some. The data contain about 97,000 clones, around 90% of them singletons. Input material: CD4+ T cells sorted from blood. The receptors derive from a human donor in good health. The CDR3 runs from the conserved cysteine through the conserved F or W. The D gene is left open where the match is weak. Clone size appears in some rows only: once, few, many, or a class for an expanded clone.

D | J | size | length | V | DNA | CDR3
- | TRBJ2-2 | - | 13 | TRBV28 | TGTGCCAGCAGTGTGGTGCGCACCGGGGAGCTGTTTTTT | CASSVVRTGELFF
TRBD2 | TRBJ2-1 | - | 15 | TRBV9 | TGTGCCAGCAGCCCCGTGGGCGGGAGTCCAAATGAGCAGTTCTTC | CASSPVGGSPNEQFF
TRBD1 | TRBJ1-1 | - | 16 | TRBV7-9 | TGTGCCAGCAGCCCAACCCTCGCCACGGGACAGGTCGAAGCTTTCTTT | CASSPTLATGQVEAFF
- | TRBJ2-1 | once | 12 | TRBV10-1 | TGCGCCAGCAGTGCCTCTTCGAATGAGCAGTTCTTC | CASSASSNEQFF
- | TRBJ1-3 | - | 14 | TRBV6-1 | TGTGCCAGTCGATCGGGAGGGACTCCCGACACCATATATTTT | CASRSGGTPDTIYF
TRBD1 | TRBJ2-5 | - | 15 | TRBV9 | TGTGCCAGCAGCGTAGCGGGACAGCGAGGGGAGACCCAGTACTTC | CASSVAGQRGETQYF
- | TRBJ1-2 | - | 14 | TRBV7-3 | TGTGCCAGCAGCTTAGGGGTACTAGGGAAGGGCTACACCTTC | CASSLGVLGKGYTF
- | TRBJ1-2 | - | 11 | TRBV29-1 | TGCAGCGTTCGGTCATCGGATGGCTACACCTTC | CSVRSSDGYTF
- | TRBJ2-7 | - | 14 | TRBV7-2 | TGTGCCAGCGGATTGGGGATGAGCTCCTACGAGCAGTACTTC | CASGLGMSSYEQYF
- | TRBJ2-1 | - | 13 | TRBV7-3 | TGTGCCAGTTCTGTGGAGCGGGACAATGAGCAGTTCTTC | CASSVERDNEQFF
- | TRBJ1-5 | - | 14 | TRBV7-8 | TGTGCCAGCAGCTTAGCGGGGGGCCCGCAGCCCCAGCATTTT | CASSLAGGPQPQHF